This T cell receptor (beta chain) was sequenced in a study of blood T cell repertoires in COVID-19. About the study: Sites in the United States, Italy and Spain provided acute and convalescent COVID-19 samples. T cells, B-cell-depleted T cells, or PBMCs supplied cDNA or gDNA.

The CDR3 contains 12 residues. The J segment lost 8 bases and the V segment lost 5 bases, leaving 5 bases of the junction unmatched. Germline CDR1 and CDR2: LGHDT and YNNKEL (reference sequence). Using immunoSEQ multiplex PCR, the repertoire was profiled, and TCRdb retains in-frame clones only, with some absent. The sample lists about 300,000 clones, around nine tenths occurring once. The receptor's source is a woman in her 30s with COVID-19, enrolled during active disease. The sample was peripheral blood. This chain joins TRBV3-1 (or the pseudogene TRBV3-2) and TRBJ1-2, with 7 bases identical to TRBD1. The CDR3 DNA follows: TGTGCCAGCAGCGACGACAGGGTCGGCTACACCTTC. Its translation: CASSDDRVGYTF.